The sequence of this TCR beta chain was determined in a study of cytomegalovirus exposure and HLA in healthy donors. Across the study: The same platform was used for the 130 or so validation repertoires as for the 666 first-cohort repertoires, as reported in a later analysis.

Profiled with immunoSEQ multiplex PCR; TCRdb holds only in-frame clones, not every one. The table has about 120,000 clones, approximately 87% seen once. Study-level findings and limits: The classifier reportedly diagnosed cytomegalovirus status with high sensitivity and specificity.

The V and J ends lost 2 bases and 5 bases respectively, with 9 bases between them. Germline values: CDR1 SGHTA, CDR2 FQGTGA. The CDR3 is made up of 13 amino acids. A word on this clone: Its specificity is not known.

The sample was PBMCs. The rearrangement links TRBV7-3 to TRBJ2-5; D uncertain. The sequence was collected from a woman younger than 35 in good health and CMV-seropositive. Here the CDR3 DNA reads TGTGCCAGCAGCTTAGGCGGAGAGGAGACCCAGTACTTC. Translation gives CASSLGGEETQYF.